This T cell receptor beta chain was obtained from a study of T cell responses to AZD1222 COVID-19 vaccine. The V gene lost 3 bases and the J gene lost 1 base, with 4 bases spanning the gap. This CDR3 spans 12 amino acids. This table comes from immunoSEQ multiplex PCR, and its TCRdb copy is limited to in-frame clones, with some not included. The repertoire holds approximately 180,000 clones, over 85% seen once, with less than 3% in the top ten. Study-level findings and limits: The study identified only six AZD1222 recipients as seropositive at baseline. Repertoire sampling was restricted to post-peak T cell response timepoints. Donors skewed white British and female; clonal diversity was possibly underestimated.

Comment on this clone: Antigen unknown.

The J gene is TRBJ2-7, the V gene TRBV12-3 or TRBV12-4; D unresolved. The sequencing here drew on peripheral blood, taken on day 0 of AZD1222 vaccination. The sequence was obtained from an adult in good health. The CDR3, as DNA: TGTGCCAGCAGTTTCCCTTCCTACGAGCAGTACTTC. Encoded protein: CASSFPSYEQYF.